The T cell receptor beta chain described here comes from a study of blood T cell repertoires in COVID-19 (TCRdb year 2020). For the wider study: Collaborator samples came from the United States, Italy and Spain and covered acute and convalescent phases of COVID-19. The material from the prospective study consisted of cDNA or gDNA derived from T cells, B-cell-depleted T cells, or PBMCs. Subjects who had been exposed to COVID-19, were actively infected with it, or had recovered from it provided the deeply sampled blood TCRbeta repertoires that made up the dataset. The repertoires were released in a freely available public database intended as a resource for research on the immune response to SARS-CoV-2. The samples were drawn from the first 160 participants of the ongoing ImmuneRACE study and from 950 to 1,500 subjects provided by 6 global collaborators. The sample metadata nearly always contained a de-identified subject ID, COVID-19 status, age in years and sex. HLA class I and class II types, where available, came from metadata supplied by the sample provider rather than from assay-based typing. Results the study describes overall, beyond this receptor: The quantity of clinical and demographic metadata differed by source and by participant and was supplied without curation.

The immunoSEQ Assay, a bias-controlled multiplex PCR, was used to amplify TCRbeta CDR3 regions from genomic DNA. Regarding the original processing steps: Nucleated cell counts per sample were estimated from amplification of reference gene primers within the assay. To quantify the absolute abundance of each unique TCRbeta CDR3 rearrangement, sequence reads were collapsed and filtered. For each sample, productive Simpson clonality was calculated as the square root of Simpson's diversity index across productive rearrangements. The immuneACCESS repertoire file appears here via TCRdb, limited to in-frame rearrangements. These files lack a portion of the clones; in checked studies, under half of the deficit traces to unresolved V genes, and the cause of the others is not known. D and trimming were read from the DNA, whereas the V and J calls and clone size are those reported in that table. This sample holds a few hundred thousand clones; roughly 85% were observed only once. The top ten clones comprise approximately 5.7% of the sample.

Participants in the prospective study were enrolled through a virtual design, were aged roughly 18 to 100 years, and lived in 20 to 30 United States geographic areas. Cohort assignment in the prospective study relied on participant-reported clinical history from a screening survey and a study questionnaire. Recovered participants in ImmuneRACE Cohort 3 were defined by two consecutive negative NP/OP PCR tests, clearance by a healthcare professional, or resolution of symptoms. In the prospective study, mobile phlebotomists collected whole blood, serum and a nasopharyngeal or oropharyngeal swab from each participant. Additional blood draws and questionnaires over an approximately 2-month period could optionally be provided by prospective study participants. Before DNA extraction, prospective study blood samples were shipped either frozen or at room temperature. The germline ends are 11 bases apart after V is trimmed by 7 bases and J by 5 bases. The CDR3, cysteine through phenylalanine, is 13 amino acids long. Of all the DNA, just the CDR3 is kept, 39 bases in frame from base 1. CDR1 and CDR2, looked up from the germline V gene (reference sequence), are MNHEY and SMNVEV.

A remark on this clone: Its antigen is not yet known. Nothing much larger sits one base from this clone, and base qualities are not available. Other DNA sequences in the same sample also yield this CDR3.

The clonotype comes from a woman aged 40 to 55 who had recovered from COVID-19. Recombination connected TRBV27 to TRBJ2-2; a tentative D match to TRBD1 spans 5 bases. Sequenced: PBMCs or T cells enriched from blood (not recorded which). The CDR3 region has the sequence CASTRRATGELFF. The nucleotide sequence is TGTGCCAGCACCCGCAGGGCAACCGGGGAGCTGTTTTTT.